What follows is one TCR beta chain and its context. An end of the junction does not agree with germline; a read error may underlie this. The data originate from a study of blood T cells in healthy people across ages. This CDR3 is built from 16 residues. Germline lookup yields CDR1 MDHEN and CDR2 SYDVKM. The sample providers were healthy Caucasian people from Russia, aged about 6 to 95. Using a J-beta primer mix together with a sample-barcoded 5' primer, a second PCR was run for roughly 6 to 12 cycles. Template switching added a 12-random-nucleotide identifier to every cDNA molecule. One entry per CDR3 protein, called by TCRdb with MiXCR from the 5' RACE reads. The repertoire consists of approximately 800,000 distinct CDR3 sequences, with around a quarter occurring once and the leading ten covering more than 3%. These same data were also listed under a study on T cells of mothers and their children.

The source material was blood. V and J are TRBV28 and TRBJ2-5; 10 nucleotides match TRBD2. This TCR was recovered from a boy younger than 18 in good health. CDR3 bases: TGTGCCAGCAGTTTATTAGCGGGGGGTCTACAAGGGACCCAGTACTTC. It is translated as CASSLLAGGLQGTQYF.